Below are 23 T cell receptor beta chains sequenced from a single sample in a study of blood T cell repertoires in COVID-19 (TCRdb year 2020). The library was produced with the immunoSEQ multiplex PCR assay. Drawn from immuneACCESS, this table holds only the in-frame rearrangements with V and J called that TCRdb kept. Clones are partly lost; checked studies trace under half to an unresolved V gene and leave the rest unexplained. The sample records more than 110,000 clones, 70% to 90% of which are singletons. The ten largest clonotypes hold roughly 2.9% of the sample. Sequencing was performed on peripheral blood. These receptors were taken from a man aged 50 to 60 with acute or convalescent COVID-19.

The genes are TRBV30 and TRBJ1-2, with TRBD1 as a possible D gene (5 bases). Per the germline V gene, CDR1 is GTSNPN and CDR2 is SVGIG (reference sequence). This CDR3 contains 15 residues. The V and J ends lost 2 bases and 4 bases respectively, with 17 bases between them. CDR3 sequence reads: CAWSHRTASPYGYTF. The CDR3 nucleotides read TGTGCCTGGAGTCACAGGACCGCTAGTCCCTATGGCTACACCTTC.

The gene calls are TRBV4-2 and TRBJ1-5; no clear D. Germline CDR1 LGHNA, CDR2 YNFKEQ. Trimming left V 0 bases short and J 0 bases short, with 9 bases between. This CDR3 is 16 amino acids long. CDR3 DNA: TGTGCCAGCAGCCAAGACGGGGTAATTAGCAATCAGCCCCAGCATTTT. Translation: CASSQDGVISNQPQHF.

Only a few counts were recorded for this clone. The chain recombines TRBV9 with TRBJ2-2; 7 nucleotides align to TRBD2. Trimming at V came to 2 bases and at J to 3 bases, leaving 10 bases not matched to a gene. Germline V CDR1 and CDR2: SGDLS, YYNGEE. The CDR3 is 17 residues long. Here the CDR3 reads CASSVPWGGEDTGELFF. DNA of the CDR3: TGTGCCAGCAGCGTCCCCTGGGGGGGAGAGGACACCGGGGAGCTGTTTTTT.

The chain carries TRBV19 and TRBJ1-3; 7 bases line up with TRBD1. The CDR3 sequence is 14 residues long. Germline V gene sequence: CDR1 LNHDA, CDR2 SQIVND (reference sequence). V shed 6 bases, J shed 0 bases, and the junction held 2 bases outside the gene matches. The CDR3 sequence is CASRTGRSGNTIYF. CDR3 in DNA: TGTGCCAGTAGGACAGGGCGCTCTGGAAACACCATATATTTT.

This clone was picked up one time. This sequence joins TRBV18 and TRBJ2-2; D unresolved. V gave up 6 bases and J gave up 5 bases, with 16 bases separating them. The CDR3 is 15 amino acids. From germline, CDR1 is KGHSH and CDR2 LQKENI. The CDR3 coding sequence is TGTGCCAGCTCCAAAACGGAGACTCCTACCGGGGAGCTGTTTTTT. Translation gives CASSKTETPTGELFF.

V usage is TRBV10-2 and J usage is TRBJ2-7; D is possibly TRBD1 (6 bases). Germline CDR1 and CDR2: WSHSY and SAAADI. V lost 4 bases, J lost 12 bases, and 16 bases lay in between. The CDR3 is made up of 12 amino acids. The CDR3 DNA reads TGCGCCAGCAGTGGATTACAGGGACCCGGGTACTTC. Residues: CASSGLQGPGYF.

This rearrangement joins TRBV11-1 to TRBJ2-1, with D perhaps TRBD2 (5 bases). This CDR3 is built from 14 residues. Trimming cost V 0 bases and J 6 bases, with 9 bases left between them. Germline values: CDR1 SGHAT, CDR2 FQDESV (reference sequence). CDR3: CASSLAPSTNEQFF. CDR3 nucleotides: TGTGCCAGCAGCTTAGCCCCTAGCACCAATGAGCAGTTCTTC.

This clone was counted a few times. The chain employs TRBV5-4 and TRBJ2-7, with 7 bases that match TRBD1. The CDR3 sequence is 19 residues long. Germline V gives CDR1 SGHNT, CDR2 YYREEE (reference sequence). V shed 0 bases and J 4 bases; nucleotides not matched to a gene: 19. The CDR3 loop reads CASSLASGRAGGFIYEQYF. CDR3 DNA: TGTGCCAGCAGCTTGGCCAGTGGTCGGGCAGGGGGATTTATATACGAGCAGTACTTC.

The CDR3 DNA reads TGCGCCAGCAGCTTGGCCCAGGGGGTGCAAGGCTACACCTTC. This translates into CASSLAQGVQGYTF. The V gene is TRBV5-1, the J gene TRBJ1-2, with 7 bases lining up with TRBD1. Germline-derived CDR1 and CDR2 are SGHRS and YFSETQ. This CDR3 comprises 14 residues. V was clipped by 0 bases and J by 8 bases; unmatched bases: 7.

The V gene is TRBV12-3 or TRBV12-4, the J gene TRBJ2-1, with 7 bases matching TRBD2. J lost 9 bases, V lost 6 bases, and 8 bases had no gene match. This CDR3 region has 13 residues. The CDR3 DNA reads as TGTGCCAGCAGCCTCGGACTAGGCGTTGAGCAGTTCTTC. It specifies CASSLGLGVEQFF.

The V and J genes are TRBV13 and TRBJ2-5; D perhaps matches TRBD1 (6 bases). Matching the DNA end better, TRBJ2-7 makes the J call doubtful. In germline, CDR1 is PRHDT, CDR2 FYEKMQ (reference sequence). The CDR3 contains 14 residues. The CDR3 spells CASSLIDDRYEQYF. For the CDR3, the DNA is TGTGCCAGCAGCTTAATTGATGACAGGTACGAGCAGTACTTC.

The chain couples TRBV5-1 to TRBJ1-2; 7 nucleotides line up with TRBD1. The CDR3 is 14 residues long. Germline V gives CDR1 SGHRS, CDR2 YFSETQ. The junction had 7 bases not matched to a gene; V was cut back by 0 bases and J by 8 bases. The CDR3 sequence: CASSLDRGLAGYTF. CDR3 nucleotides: TGCGCCAGCAGCTTGGACAGGGGTTTGGCCGGCTACACCTTC.

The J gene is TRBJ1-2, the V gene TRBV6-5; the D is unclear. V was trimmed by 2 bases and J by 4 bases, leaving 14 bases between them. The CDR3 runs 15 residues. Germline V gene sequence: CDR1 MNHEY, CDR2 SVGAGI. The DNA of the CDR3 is TGTGCCAGCAGTTACCGCGCACAGTTCGGCTATGGCTACACCTTC. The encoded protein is CASSYRAQFGYGYTF.

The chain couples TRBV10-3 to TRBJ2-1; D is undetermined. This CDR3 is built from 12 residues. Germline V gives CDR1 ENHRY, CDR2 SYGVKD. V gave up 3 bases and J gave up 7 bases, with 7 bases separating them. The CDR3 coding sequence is TGTGCCATCAGTGACAGGCTAAATGAGCAGTTCTTC. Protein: CAISDRLNEQFF.

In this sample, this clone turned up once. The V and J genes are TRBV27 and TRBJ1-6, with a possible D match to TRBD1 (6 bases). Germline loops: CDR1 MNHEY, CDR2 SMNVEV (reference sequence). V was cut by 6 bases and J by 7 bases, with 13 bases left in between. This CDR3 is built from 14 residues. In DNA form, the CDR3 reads TGTGCCAGCAGCCCCAGGGGTTACAATTCACCCCTCCACTTT. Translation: CASSPRGYNSPLHF.

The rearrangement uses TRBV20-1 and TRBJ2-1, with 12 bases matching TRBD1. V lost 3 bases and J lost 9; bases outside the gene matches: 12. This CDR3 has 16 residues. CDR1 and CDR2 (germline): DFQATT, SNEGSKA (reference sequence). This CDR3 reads CSASRFGDRGRGEQFF. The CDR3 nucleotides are TGCAGTGCTAGTCGGTTTGGGGACAGGGGGCGCGGTGAGCAGTTCTTC.

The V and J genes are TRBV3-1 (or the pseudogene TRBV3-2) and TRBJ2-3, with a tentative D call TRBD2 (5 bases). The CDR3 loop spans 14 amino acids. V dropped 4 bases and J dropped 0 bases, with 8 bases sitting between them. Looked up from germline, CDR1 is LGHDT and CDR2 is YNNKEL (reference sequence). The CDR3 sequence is CASSPRTSTDTQYF. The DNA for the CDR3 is TGTGCCAGCAGCCCGAGGACTAGCACAGATACGCAGTATTTT.

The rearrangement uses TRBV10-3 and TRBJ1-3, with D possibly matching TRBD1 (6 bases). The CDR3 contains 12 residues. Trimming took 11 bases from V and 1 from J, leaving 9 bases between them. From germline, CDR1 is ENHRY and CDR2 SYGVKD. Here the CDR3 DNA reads TGTGCCTCCAGGGGTTCTGGAAACACCATATATTTT. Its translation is CASRGSGNTIYF.

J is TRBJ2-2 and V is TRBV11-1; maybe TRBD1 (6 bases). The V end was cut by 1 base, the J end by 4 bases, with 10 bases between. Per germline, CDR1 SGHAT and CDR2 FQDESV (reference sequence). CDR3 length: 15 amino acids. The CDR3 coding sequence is TGTGCCAGCAGCTTAGGGCAGGGGAGCACCGGGGAGCTGTTTTTT. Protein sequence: CASSLGQGSTGELFF.

CDR3 bases: TGTGCCAGCAGTGACTCGGGGGGGGGCGCCGCAGATACGCAGTATTTT. Amino acids: CASSDSGGGAADTQYF. The chain employs TRBV6-4 and TRBJ2-3, with TRBD2 as a possible D gene (7 bases). In germline, CDR1 is MRHNA, CDR2 SNTAGT. Trimming left V 0 bases short and J 4 bases short, with 14 bases between. CDR3 length equals 16 residues.

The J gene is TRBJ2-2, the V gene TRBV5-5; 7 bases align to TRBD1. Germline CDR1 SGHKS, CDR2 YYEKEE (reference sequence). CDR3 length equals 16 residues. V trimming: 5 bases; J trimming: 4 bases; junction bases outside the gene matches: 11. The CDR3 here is CASRHEDRLVTGELFF. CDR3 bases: TGTGCCAGCAGACACGAGGACAGGCTGGTCACCGGGGAGCTGTTTTTT.

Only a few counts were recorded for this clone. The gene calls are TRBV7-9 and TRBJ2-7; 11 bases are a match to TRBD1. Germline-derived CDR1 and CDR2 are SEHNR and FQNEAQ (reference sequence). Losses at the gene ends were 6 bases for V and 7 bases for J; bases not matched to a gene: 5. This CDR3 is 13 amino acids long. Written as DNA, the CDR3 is TGTGCCAGCAGTGGACAGGGGGCTCGAGAGCAGTACTTC. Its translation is CASSGQGAREQYF.

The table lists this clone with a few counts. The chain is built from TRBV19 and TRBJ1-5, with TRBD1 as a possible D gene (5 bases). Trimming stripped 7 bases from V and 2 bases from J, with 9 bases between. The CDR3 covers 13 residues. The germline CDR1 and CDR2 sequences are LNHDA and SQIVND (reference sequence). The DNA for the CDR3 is TGTGCCAGTAAGGTAGGGGGCAATCAGCCCCAGCATTTT. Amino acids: CASKVGGNQPQHF.